The 6 T cell receptor beta chains below were found in one sample sequenced in a study of blood T cell repertoires in COVID-19. Sequenced by immunoSEQ multiplex PCR; TCRdb stores in-frame clones only, minus some. In the table there are 310,000 or so clones, more than 75% of which are singletons. The sequenced sample consisted of peripheral blood. Source of these receptors: a woman in her forties or fifties with acute or convalescent COVID-19.

J is TRBJ1-4 and V is TRBV7-9, with a tentative D call TRBD1 (6 bases). V dropped 0 bases and J dropped 2 bases, with 16 bases sitting between them. The germline V gene has CDR1 SEHNR and CDR2 FQNEAQ (reference sequence). The CDR3 has 18 amino acids. The CDR3 loop is CASSLAAGVGFTNEKLFF. The DNA for the CDR3 is TGTGCCAGCAGCTTAGCCGCAGGGGTAGGATTCACTAATGAAAAACTGTTTTTT. Full variable domain (missing parts from reference TRBV7-9 and TRBJ1-4): DTGVSQNPRHKITKRGQNVTFRCDPISEHNRLYWYRQTLGQGPEFLTYFQNEAQLEKSRLLSDRFSAERPKGSFSTLEIQRTEQGDSAMYLCASSLAAGVGFTNEKLFFGSGTQLSVL.

The chain carries TRBV19 and TRBJ2-3, with TRBD1 matching 7 bases. J gave up 5 bases and V 8 bases, and 4 bases lay outside the gene matches. The germline CDR1 and CDR2 sequences are LNHDA and SQIVND (reference sequence). CDR3 length equals 12 residues. The CDR3 spells CASGTGVDTQYF. CDR3 DNA: TGTGCCAGTGGAACAGGGGTAGATACGCAGTATTTT.

The chain links TRBV5-1 to TRBJ1-2, with D possibly matching TRBD1 (6 bases). With 6 bases removed from V and 7 bases from J, the gap between germline ends came to 19 bases. The CDR3 is 14 residues long. Germline V gives CDR1 SGHRS, CDR2 YFSETQ. Here the CDR3 reads CASNPGGGARGYTF. CDR3 nucleotides: TGCGCCAGCAACCCGGGTGGGGGGGCGCGTGGCTACACCTTC.

The chain couples TRBV19 to TRBJ1-3, with 8 bases that match TRBD1. V shed 3 bases and J 0 bases; nucleotides not matched to a gene: 4. The CDR3 totals 16 residues. Germline V gene sequence: CDR1 LNHDA, CDR2 SQIVND (reference sequence). The CDR3 DNA reads as TGTGCCAGTAGTATCCGGGACAGGTTCTCTGGAAACACCATATATTTT. It codes for CASSIRDRFSGNTIYF.

The chain employs TRBV9 and TRBJ2-1; 8 positions agree with TRBD2. V lost 1 base to trimming and J lost 2 bases; unmatched junction nucleotides: 2. The germline V gene encodes CDR1 SGDLS and CDR2 YYNGEE. The CDR3 totals 15 residues. The CDR3 sequence is CASSVIAGTYNEQFF. The CDR3 coding sequence is TGTGCCAGCAGCGTAATAGCGGGAACCTACAATGAGCAGTTCTTC. Together with reference TRBV9 and TRBJ2-1, the CDR3 gives the full variable domain: DSGVTQTPKHLITATGQRVTLRCSPRSGDLSVYWYQQSLDQGLQFLIQYYNGEERAKGNILERFSAQQFPDLHSELNLSSLELGDSALYFCASSVIAGTYNEQFFGPGTRLTVL.

The V and J genes are TRBV10-3 and TRBJ1-2, with 8 bases identical to TRBD1. There are 13 residues in the CDR3. With 6 bases clipped from V and 3 bases from J, the junction kept 3 bases outside the gene matches. The germline CDR1 and CDR2 sequences are ENHRY and SYGVKD. CDR3 loop: CAISGQGDYGYTF. CDR3 nucleotide sequence: TGTGCCATCAGCGGACAGGGAGACTATGGCTACACCTTC.